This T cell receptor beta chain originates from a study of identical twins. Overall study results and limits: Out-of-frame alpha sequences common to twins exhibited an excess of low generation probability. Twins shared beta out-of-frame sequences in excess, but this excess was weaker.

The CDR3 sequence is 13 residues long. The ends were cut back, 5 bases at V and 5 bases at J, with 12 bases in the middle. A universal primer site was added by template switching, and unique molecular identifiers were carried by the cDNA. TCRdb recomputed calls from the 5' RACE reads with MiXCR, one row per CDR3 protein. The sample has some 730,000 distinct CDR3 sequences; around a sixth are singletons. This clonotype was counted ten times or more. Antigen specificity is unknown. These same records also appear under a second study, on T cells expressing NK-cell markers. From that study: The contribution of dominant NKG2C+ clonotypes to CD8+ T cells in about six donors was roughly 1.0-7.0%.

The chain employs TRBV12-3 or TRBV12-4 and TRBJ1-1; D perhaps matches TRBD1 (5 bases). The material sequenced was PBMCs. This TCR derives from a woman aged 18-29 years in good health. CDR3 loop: CASSRWGGTEAFF. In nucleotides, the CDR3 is TGTGCCAGCAGTCGATGGGGGGGGACTGAAGCTTTCTTT.